These 29 T cell receptor beta chains came from one sample sequenced in a study of T-cell memory formation after mild COVID-19. TCRdb itself ran the 5' RACE reads through MiXCR, one entry per CDR3 protein. The sample has roughly 370,000 distinct CDR3 sequences; 15% to 20% are singletons. The sample consisted of PBMCs or a T cell subset sorted from them (not recorded which). The receptors originated from a man aged 18 to 35 who had mild COVID-19 (a few samples of this study predate the infection). Cell type and time point are not known.

V usage is TRBV6-5 and J usage is TRBJ2-3, with a possible D match to TRBD1 (6 bases). This CDR3 spans 16 amino acids. Trimming took off 8 bases at V and 1 base at J, with 19 bases between the two ends. Germline loops: CDR1 MNHEY, CDR2 SVGAGI. Written as DNA, the CDR3 is TGTGCCAGCTCCCTCGGCAGGGGATGGGGCACAGATACGCAGTATTTT. It translates to CASSLGRGWGTDTQYF.

V usage is TRBV9 and J usage is TRBJ1-2; no reliable D call. CDR1 and CDR2 (germline): SGDLS, YYNGEE. Trimming pared 0 bases from V and 8 bases from J, leaving 14 bases between. The CDR3 is 14 amino acids. Here the CDR3 reads CASSVDHLSGGYTF. The CDR3, as DNA: TGTGCCAGCAGCGTAGACCACCTCTCCGGCGGCTACACCTTC.

The chain is built from TRBV19 and TRBJ2-3; D is undetermined. This CDR3 has 12 amino acids. The V and J ends lost 7 bases and 0 bases respectively, with 5 bases between them. Germline values: CDR1 LNHDA, CDR2 SQIVND (reference sequence). The CDR3 nucleotides are TGTGCCAGTACCGATAGCACAGATACGCAGTATTTT. It is translated as CASTDSTDTQYF.

The chain recombines TRBV10-3 with TRBJ1-1; weak D call: TRBD1 (5 bases). The CDR3 spans 12 residues. Per germline, CDR1 ENHRY and CDR2 SYGVKD. V shed 2 bases and J shed 10 bases, with 11 bases lying between them. The CDR3 nucleotides read TGTGCCATCAGTGAGCTCGACAGAGGAGCTTTCTTT. Translation gives CAISELDRGAFF.

This clonotype came up a few times. V is TRBV11-2 and J is TRBJ2-6, with D perhaps matching TRBD2 (6 bases). Trimming pared 0 bases from V and 1 base from J, leaving 10 bases between. The CDR3 runs to 17 residues. Germline CDR1 reads SGHAT; CDR2 reads FQNNGV. The CDR3 DNA sequence: TGTGCCAGCAGCTTAGATAGCGGAAAGTCTGGGGCCAACGTCCTGACTTTC. This sequence encodes CASSLDSGKSGANVLTF.

In this sample, this clonotype turned up a few times. The V call is TRBV18, the J call TRBJ2-5, with TRBD1 identical over 9 bases. The CDR3 covers 16 residues. Germline values: CDR1 KGHSH, CDR2 LQKENI. With V trimmed by 2 bases and J by 5 bases, 9 bases remained unmatched. This chain's CDR3 is CASSPSNRGLSETQYF. The CDR3 nucleotides are TGTGCCAGCTCACCAAGTAACAGGGGGCTCTCGGAGACCCAGTACTTC.

This clonotype was observed a few times. This chain joins TRBV5-1 and TRBJ2-7, with 7 bases lining up with TRBD2. From germline, CDR1 is SGHRS and CDR2 YFSETQ. The CDR3 is made up of 17 amino acids. The trim removed 0 bases at V and 1 base at J, leaving 10 bases unmatched. CDR3 DNA: TGCGCCAGCAGCTTGGCCCCCTCAGCGGGGCCTTCCTACGAGCAGTACTTC. This gives the protein CASSLAPSAGPSYEQYF.

This clonotype was counted a few times. DNA of the CDR3: TGTGCCAGCAGCCCGACAGGGCCCAATCAGCCCCAGCATTTT. It yields the protein CASSPTGPNQPQHF. V usage is TRBV7-3 and J usage is TRBJ1-5; 7 nucleotides align to TRBD1. In germline, CDR1 is SGHTA, CDR2 FQGTGA. The CDR3 has 14 residues. The J segment lost 3 bases and the V segment lost 5 bases, leaving 4 bases of the junction unmatched.

V gene TRBV20-1 combines with J gene TRBJ1-6; D gene uncertain. The CDR3 consists of 12 residues. Between the trimmed V and J ends, which lost 4 bases and 7 bases, there was a span of 8 bases. The germline CDR1 and CDR2 sequences are DFQATT and SNEGSKA (reference sequence). This CDR3 is CSATGQNSPLHF. In DNA form, the CDR3 reads TGCAGTGCTACTGGGCAGAATTCACCCCTCCACTTT.

In its sample, this clonotype was seen a few times. This chain connects TRBV20-1 to TRBJ1-4; D is ambiguous. The CDR3 consists of 16 residues. CDR1 is DFQATT, CDR2 SNEGSKA, per germline (reference sequence). The V end lost 3 bases, the J end lost 0 bases, and 14 bases lay between the germline ends. The CDR3 protein is CSARDDLPATNEKLFF. CDR3 nucleotide sequence: TGCAGTGCTAGGGACGACTTGCCCGCAACTAATGAAAAACTGTTTTTT.

A few counts support this clonotype. The gene calls are TRBV7-3 and TRBJ2-5; the D gene is possibly TRBD2 (5 bases). Trimming removed 1 base at V and 9 bases at J, with 12 bases between. The CDR3 loop spans 13 amino acids. Germline V CDR1 and CDR2: SGHTA, FQGTGA. The CDR3 protein is CASSLNSGGAQYF. In nucleotides, the CDR3 is TGTGCCAGCAGCTTAAACAGCGGTGGGGCCCAGTACTTC.

The chain carries TRBV29-1 and TRBJ2-1; D possibly uses TRBD1 or TRBD2 (5 bases each). The germline gives CDR1 SQVTM, CDR2 ANQGSEA. V shed 2 bases and J shed 10 bases, with 12 bases lying between them. There are 12 residues in the CDR3. The CDR3 sequence: CSVEIGAREQFF. The CDR3 DNA reads TGCAGCGTTGAAATCGGGGCCCGGGAGCAGTTCTTC.

This clonotype was recorded once. V gene TRBV24-1 combines with J gene TRBJ2-2; 8 bases agree with TRBD1. CDR3 size: 17 residues. The trim removed 3 bases at V and 3 bases at J, leaving 8 bases unmatched. Germline CDR1 and CDR2: KGHDR and SFDVKD. Here the CDR3 DNA reads TGTGCCACCAGTGATCCAAAACAGGGGGTATACACCGGGGAGCTGTTTTTT. This codes for CATSDPKQGVYTGELFF.

There are a few counts of this clonotype. The CDR3 nucleotides are TGTGCCAGCAGTTTGGAGCTTAGTCTGGGCTCTGGAAACACCATATATTTT. Translation gives CASSLELSLGSGNTIYF. V gene TRBV12-3 or TRBV12-4 combines with J gene TRBJ1-3; no reliable D call. Deletions cut 3 bases from V and 0 bases from J, with 15 bases between. CDR3 length: 17 amino acids.

This chain links TRBV7-3 with TRBJ2-3; 7 nucleotides align to TRBD2. The junction had 7 bases not matched to a gene; V was cut back by 1 base and J by 0 bases. CDR3 length: 17 amino acids. The germline CDR1 and CDR2 sequences are SGHTA and FQGTGA. CDR3 sequence: CASSLRVGLGSTDTQYF. DNA for the CDR3: TGTGCCAGCAGCTTAAGGGTCGGACTAGGGAGCACAGATACGCAGTATTTT.

This clonotype was seen a handful of times. This chain connects TRBV5-1 to TRBJ1-3, with D perhaps matching TRBD1 (6 bases). Trimming removed 0 bases from V and 2 bases from J, with 9 bases in between. The CDR3 loop spans 15 amino acids. CDR1 is SGHRS and CDR2 is YFSETQ in the germline V gene. The CDR3 loop is CASSLEGGTGNTIYF. The CDR3 nucleotides are TGCGCCAGCAGCTTGGAGGGGGGGACTGGAAACACCATATATTTT.

The table lists this clonotype with a few counts. The rearrangement joins TRBV12-3 or TRBV12-4 to TRBJ2-3, with 15 nucleotides matching TRBD2. There are 18 residues in the CDR3. V dropped 4 bases and J dropped 2; count of bases not matched to a gene: 7. The CDR3 region has the DNA TGTGCCAGCAGTTCTGGACTAGCGGGGGGGGTTTTCACAGATACGCAGTATTTT. Its translation: CASSSGLAGGVFTDTQYF.

This clonotype has just a few counts. The genes are TRBV7-9 and TRBJ2-2; D unresolved. The CDR3 has 12 residues. Germline V gene data show CDR1 as SEHNR and CDR2 as FQNEAQ (reference sequence). Between the trimmed V and J ends, which lost 8 bases and 4 bases, there was a span of 8 bases. This CDR3 is CASGRSTGELFF. The CDR3 nucleotides read TGTGCCAGCGGCAGGTCCACCGGGGAGCTGTTTTTT. The full variable domain, in which reference TRBV7-9 and TRBJ2-2 provide the parts outside the CDR3, is DTGVSQNPRHKITKRGQNVTFRCDPISEHNRLYWYRQTLGQGPEFLTYFQNEAQLEKSRLLSDRFSAERPKGSFSTLEIQRTEQGDSAMYLCASGRSTGELFFGEGSRLTVL.

Only a few counts were recorded for this clonotype. The V call is TRBV7-3, the J call TRBJ1-1; D perhaps matches TRBD1 (5 bases). Germline CDR1 and CDR2: SGHTA and FQGTGA. V was clipped by 5 bases and J by 1 base, with 14 bases between them. The CDR3 sequence is 15 residues long. The CDR3 DNA reads TGTGCCAGCAGCACCACGGGGACGGGGAACACTGAAGCTTTCTTT. Encoded protein: CASSTTGTGNTEAFF.

The chain uses TRBV7-9 and TRBJ2-7, with D unresolved. The CDR3 loop spans 13 amino acids. V lost 5 bases, J lost 4 bases, and 12 bases lay in between. Germline CDR1 SEHNR, CDR2 FQNEAQ (reference sequence). CDR3 amino acids: CASSRLNDYEQYV. As DNA, the CDR3 is TGTGCCAGCAGCCGCTTGAATGATTACGAGCAGTACGTC.

This clonotype has a handful of counts. V gene TRBV6-5 combines with J gene TRBJ1-2; 7 nucleotides align to TRBD1. Germline loops: CDR1 MNHEY, CDR2 SVGAGI. V gave up 1 base and J gave up 8 bases; unmatched junction bases: 10. This CDR3 is 15 amino acids long. As DNA, the CDR3 is TGTGCCAGCAGTTACTTTTATAGACAGGGTGGCGGCTACACCTTC. The encoded protein is CASSYFYRQGGGYTF.

The V gene is TRBV5-1, the J gene TRBJ1-1; TRBD1 agrees at 10 bases. Germline V gives CDR1 SGHRS, CDR2 YFSETQ. V shed 4 bases and J 6 bases; nucleotides not matched to a gene: 9. The CDR3 sequence is 15 residues long. Here the CDR3 reads CASSPGTGDLSEAFF. The CDR3 DNA is TGCGCCAGCAGCCCAGGGACAGGGGATTTGTCTGAAGCTTTCTTT.

The J gene is TRBJ1-1, the V gene TRBV24-1, with 8 bases identical to TRBD1. The germline gives CDR1 KGHDR, CDR2 SFDVKD. There are 12 residues in the CDR3. The V and J ends lost 12 bases and 2 bases, in that order; junction bases with no gene match: 4. This CDR3 is CAAGQGNTEAFF. In DNA form, the CDR3 reads TGTGCCGCCGGACAGGGAAACACTGAAGCTTTCTTT.

As regards this clonotype: At one end the junction does not follow the germline gene, possibly because of a read error. This sequence joins TRBV5-4 and TRBJ2-5, with 7 bases identical to TRBD1. The CDR3 contains 15 residues. Germline V CDR1 and CDR2: SGHNT, YYREEE (reference sequence). Here the CDR3 reads CASSSRTGYQDTQYF. In DNA form, the CDR3 reads TGTGCCAGCAGCTCACGGACAGGCTACCAAGATACCCAGTACTTC.

This clonotype was seen a handful of times. The rearrangement uses TRBV11-2 and TRBJ1-2; D not certain. In germline, CDR1 is SGHAT, CDR2 FQNNGV. This CDR3 comprises 17 residues. Trimming took off 2 bases at V and 2 bases at J, with 18 bases between the two ends. The CDR3 protein is CASSLPFGSVTNYGYTF. The DNA for the CDR3 is TGTGCCAGCAGCTTACCTTTCGGGTCAGTTACAAACTATGGCTACACCTTC.

The sample holds a few counts of this clonotype. This chain links TRBV6-5 with TRBJ1-5; D gene unclear. The V gene's germline CDR1 is MNHEY and CDR2 SVGAGI. This CDR3 is built from 15 residues. With 0 bases removed from V and 3 bases from J, the gap between germline ends came to 9 bases. The CDR3 coding sequence is TGTGCCAGCAGTTACTCAGGGTCAGTCAATCAGCCCCAGCATTTT. Translation gives CASSYSGSVNQPQHF.

The rearrangement uses TRBV4-1 and TRBJ1-6, with D uncertain. This CDR3 has 12 amino acids. CDR1 and CDR2 (germline): MGHRA, YSYEKL. Trimming cost V 3 bases and J 12 bases, with 9 bases left between them. The CDR3 is CASSQAVGPLHF. The CDR3 coding sequence is TGCGCCAGCAGCCAGGCGGTTGGACCCCTCCACTTT.

This clonotype has more than one count but fewer than ten. The J gene is TRBJ1-1, the V gene TRBV29-1, with D maybe TRBD1 (5 bases). Germline CDR1 reads SQVTM; CDR2 reads ANQGSEA. The V and J ends lost 1 base and 5 bases respectively, with 11 bases between them. The CDR3 spans 13 residues. The CDR3 loop reads CSVEVGGFTEAFF. The DNA for the CDR3 is TGCAGCGTTGAAGTTGGGGGGTTTACTGAAGCTTTCTTT.

The chain is built from TRBV18 and TRBJ2-7; D is perhaps TRBD1 (6 bases). CDR3 length: 15 amino acids. V lost 1 base and J lost 3, with 13 bases in between. Germline CDR1 and CDR2: KGHSH and LQKENI. This CDR3 reads CASSPQPGAYYEQYF. CDR3 bases: TGTGCCAGCTCACCACAACCAGGGGCCTACTACGAGCAGTACTTC.